The 2 T cell receptor beta chains presented below share a single source sample, sequenced in a study of blood T cell repertoires in COVID-19. Clones were read by immunoSEQ multiplex PCR, and TCRdb kept only the in-frame ones, dropping some. The sample records under 200,000 clones, around nine tenths being singletons. Sequences were obtained from PBMCs or T cells enriched from blood (not recorded which). The receptor source for this set is a young woman who had recovered from COVID-19.

The chain combines TRBV4-1 with TRBJ2-7; 12 bases align to TRBD1. CDR1 and CDR2 (germline): MGHRA, YSYEKL. J was trimmed by 5 bases and V by 3 bases; bases with no gene match: 8. This CDR3 comprises 16 residues. CDR3 bases: TGCGCCAGCAGCCAGAACCCGGGACAGGGGGCGGACGAGCAGTACTTC. As protein: CASSQNPGQGADEQYF.

V is TRBV10-3 and J is TRBJ1-3; no definite D call. CDR1 and CDR2 (germline): ENHRY, SYGVKD. Trimming took 2 bases from V and 0 from J, leaving 11 bases between them. This CDR3 is built from 16 residues. The CDR3 nucleotides read TGTGCCATCAGTGAGGCCGACACTTACTCTGGAAACACCATATATTTT. Protein product: CAISEADTYSGNTIYF.